These T cell receptor beta chains were read from a single sample in a study of blood T cell repertoires in COVID-19. Clones were read by immunoSEQ multiplex PCR, and TCRdb kept only the in-frame ones, dropping some. The sample yields about 240,000 clones, about 80% seen once. Sequenced material: peripheral blood. Receptors were obtained from a woman of 80 years or more with acute or convalescent COVID-19. Both conserved end residues are trimmed from each CDR3.

J: TRBJ2-5
V: TRBV28
CDR3: ASSSGTSGNQETQY

J: TRBJ2-6
V: TRBV6-5
CDR3: AAHRGDTGANVLT

J: TRBJ1-1
V: TRBV5-1
CDR3: ASSRDRGPGLEAF

J: TRBJ2-3
V: TRBV19
CDR3: ASSKGQAVGEDTQY

J: TRBJ1-1
V: TRBV12-3/TRBV12-4
CDR3: ASSSTGGTEAF

J: TRBJ2-3
V: TRBV5-1
CDR3: ASSFLTDTQY

J: TRBJ1-5
V: TRBV30
CDR3: AWSVQGGVFGNQPQH

J: TRBJ1-2
V: TRBV29-1
CDR3: SVDALGP

J: TRBJ2-1
V: TRBV29-1
CDR3: SVEDSSYNEQF

J: TRBJ1-5
V: TRBV7-2
CDR3: ASSLGSSRGQPQH

J: TRBJ1-2
V: TRBV27
CDR3: ASSYTGFANYGYT

J: TRBJ1-1
V: TRBV5-4
CDR3: ASSLDVGAAEAF

J: TRBJ2-1
V: TRBV3-1/TRBV3-2
CDR3: ASSRGLAWRYEQF

J: TRBJ1-5
V: TRBV19
CDR3: ASSYLQGPQH

J: TRBJ2-2
V: TRBV18
CDR3: ASSPRLAGLSNTGELF

J: TRBJ2-7
V: TRBV19
CDR3: ASSSYPGLAGSEQY

J: TRBJ1-5
V: TRBV2
CDR3: ASKLDRISNQPQH

J: TRBJ2-7
V: TRBV27
CDR3: ASAVRGAVYEQY

J: TRBJ1-2
V: TRBV5-6
CDR3: ASSLDDRQYGYT

J: TRBJ2-1
V: TRBV6-6
CDR3: ASLRASATYNEQF

J: TRBJ1-1
V: TRBV5-5
CDR3: ASSPSGTANTEAF

J: TRBJ1-1
V: TRBV11-2
CDR3: ASSQDRHNTEAF

J: TRBJ2-7
V: TRBV3-1/TRBV3-2
CDR3: ASSQNSGSYEQY

J: TRBJ2-7
V: TRBV7-3
CDR3: ASSESGAATYEQY

J: TRBJ2-2
V: TRBV4-1
CDR3: ASSRDRYIGTGELF

J: TRBJ1-1
V: TRBV30
CDR3: AWSVQGGAEAF

J: TRBJ2-1
V: TRBV10-3
CDR3: AISGLAGVSTYNEQF

J: TRBJ1-2
V: TRBV29-1
CDR3: SVEGDMVKGGYT

J: TRBJ1-2
V: TRBV6-5
CDR3: ASSTRTAVGYT

J: TRBJ1-2
V: TRBV19
CDR3: ASSSTWQDGYT

J: TRBJ2-2
V: TRBV5-4
CDR3: ASSAGGRNTGELF

J: TRBJ2-1
V: TRBV5-1
CDR3: ASSIVSGVRSSYNEQF

J: TRBJ2-1
V: TRBV5-1
CDR3: ASSTPGTYYNEQF

J: TRBJ2-1
V: TRBV9
CDR3: ASSALNEQF

J: TRBJ2-7
V: TRBV6-6
CDR3: ASRGAGRGYEQY

J: TRBJ1-1
V: TRBV9
CDR3: ASSVEAGAVQAF

J: TRBJ2-6
V: TRBV15
CDR3: ATSVDRTSGANVLT

J: TRBJ1-1
V: TRBV2
CDR3: ASSIDSLF

J: TRBJ2-7
V: TRBV19
CDR3: ASSPTGTLSSYEQY

J: TRBJ1-2
V: TRBV3-1/TRBV3-2
CDR3: ASSPTLWEGGYT

J: TRBJ2-7
V: TRBV11-2
CDR3: ASSLVRGLREQY

J: TRBJ2-3
V: TRBV5-1
CDR3: ASSPGTSPSTDTQY

J: TRBJ2-1
V: TRBV27
CDR3: ASSLSRVSYNEQF

J: TRBJ2-3
V: TRBV5-1
CDR3: ASSSGQASDTQY

J: TRBJ1-4
V: TRBV4-1
CDR3: ASSQPGREKLF

J: TRBJ1-4
V: TRBV6-5
CDR3: ASSYSTAAEKLF

J: TRBJ1-2
V: TRBV4-3
CDR3: ASSQEWGDGGYT

J: TRBJ2-4
V: TRBV7-2
CDR3: ASSPLAGLGKNIQY

J: TRBJ2-2
V: TRBV7-9
CDR3: ASRPTGVNTGELF

J: TRBJ1-1
V: TRBV9
CDR3: ASSVDLHTEAF

J: TRBJ1-2
V: TRBV6-2/TRBV6-3
CDR3: ASSDRGNDGYT

J: TRBJ2-1
V: TRBV30
CDR3: AWKLGQGSYEQF

J: TRBJ1-2
V: TRBV11-2
CDR3: ASSLGLHGYT